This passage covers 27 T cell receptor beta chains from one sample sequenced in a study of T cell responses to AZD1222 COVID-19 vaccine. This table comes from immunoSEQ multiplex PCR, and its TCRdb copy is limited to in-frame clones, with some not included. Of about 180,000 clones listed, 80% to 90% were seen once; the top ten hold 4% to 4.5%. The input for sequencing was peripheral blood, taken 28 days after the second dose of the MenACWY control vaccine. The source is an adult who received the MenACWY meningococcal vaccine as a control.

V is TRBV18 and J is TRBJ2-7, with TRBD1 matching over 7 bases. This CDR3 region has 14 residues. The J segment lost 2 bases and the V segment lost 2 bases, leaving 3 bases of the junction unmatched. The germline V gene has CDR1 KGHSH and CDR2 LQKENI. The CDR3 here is CASSPDRDAYEQYF. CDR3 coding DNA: TGTGCCAGCTCACCAGACAGGGATGCCTACGAGCAGTACTTC. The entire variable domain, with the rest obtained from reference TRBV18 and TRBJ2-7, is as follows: NAGVMQNPRHLVRRRGQEARLRCSPMKGHSHVYWYRQLPEEGLKFMVYLQKENIIDESGMPKERFSAEFPKEGPSILRIQQVVRGDSAAYFCASSPDRDAYEQYFGPGTRLTVT.

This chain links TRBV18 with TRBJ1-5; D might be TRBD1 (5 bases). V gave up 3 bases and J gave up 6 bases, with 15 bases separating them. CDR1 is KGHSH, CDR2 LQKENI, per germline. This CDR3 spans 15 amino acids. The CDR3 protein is CASSPRDPGGQPQHF. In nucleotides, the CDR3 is TGTGCCAGCTCACCGAGGGACCCCGGGGGTCAGCCCCAGCATTTT. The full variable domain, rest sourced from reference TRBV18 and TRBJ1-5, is NAGVMQNPRHLVRRRGQEARLRCSPMKGHSHVYWYRQLPEEGLKFMVYLQKENIIDESGMPKERFSAEFPKEGPSILRIQQVVRGDSAAYFCASSPRDPGGQPQHFGDGTRLSIL.

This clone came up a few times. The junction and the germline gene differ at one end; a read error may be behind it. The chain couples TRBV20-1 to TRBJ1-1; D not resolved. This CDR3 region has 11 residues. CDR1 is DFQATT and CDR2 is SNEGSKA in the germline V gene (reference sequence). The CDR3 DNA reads TGCAGTGCTACCTCCATGGTAAGTCCTCCTTTT. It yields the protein CSATSMVSPPF.

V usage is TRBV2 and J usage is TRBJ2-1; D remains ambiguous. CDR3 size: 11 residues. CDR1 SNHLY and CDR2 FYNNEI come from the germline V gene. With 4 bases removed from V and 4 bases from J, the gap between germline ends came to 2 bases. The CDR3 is CASSGYNEQFF. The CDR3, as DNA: TGTGCCAGCAGTGGGTACAATGAGCAGTTCTTC. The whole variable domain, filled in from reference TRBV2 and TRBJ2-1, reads EPEVTQTPSHQVTQMGQEVILRCVPISNHLYFYWYRQILGQKVEFLVSFYNNEISEKSEIFDDQFSVERPDGSNFTLKIRSTKLEDSAMYFCASSGYNEQFFGPGTRLTVL.

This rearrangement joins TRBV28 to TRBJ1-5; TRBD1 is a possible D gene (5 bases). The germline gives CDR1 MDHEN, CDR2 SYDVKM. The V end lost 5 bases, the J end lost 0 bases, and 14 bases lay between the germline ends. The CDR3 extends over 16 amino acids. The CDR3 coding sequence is TGTGCCAGCAGTCCCTTCCAGGGCCATAGCAATCAGCCCCAGCATTTT. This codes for CASSPFQGHSNQPQHF.

Written as DNA, the CDR3 is TGCGCCAGCAGCGGCAACTCGGACAGGCCCCAAGGGGACTATGGCTACACCTTC. Amino acid sequence: CASSGNSDRPQGDYGYTF. The chain is built from TRBV5-1 and TRBJ1-2, with 7 bases that match TRBD1. V gave up 4 bases and J gave up 3 bases; unmatched junction bases: 18. The CDR3 is 18 residues long. Germline CDR1 is SGHRS and CDR2 is YFSETQ.

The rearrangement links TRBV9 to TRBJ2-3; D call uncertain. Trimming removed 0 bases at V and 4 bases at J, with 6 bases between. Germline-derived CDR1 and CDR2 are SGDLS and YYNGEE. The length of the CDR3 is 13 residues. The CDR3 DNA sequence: TGTGCCAGCAGCGTAGGAGCCGCAGATACGCAGTATTTT. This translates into CASSVGAADTQYF.

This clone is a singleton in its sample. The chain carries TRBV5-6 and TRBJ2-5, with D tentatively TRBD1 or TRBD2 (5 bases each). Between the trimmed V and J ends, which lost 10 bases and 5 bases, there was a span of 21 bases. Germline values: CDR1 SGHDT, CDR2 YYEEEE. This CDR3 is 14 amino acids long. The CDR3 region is CAGTTAGLAETQYF. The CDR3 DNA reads TGTGCCGGGACCACAGCCGGGCTAGCTGAGACCCAGTACTTC.

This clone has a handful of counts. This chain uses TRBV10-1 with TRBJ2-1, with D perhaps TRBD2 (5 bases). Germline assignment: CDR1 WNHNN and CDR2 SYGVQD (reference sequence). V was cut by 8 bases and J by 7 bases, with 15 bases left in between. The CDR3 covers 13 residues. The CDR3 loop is CASVLSRTNEQFF. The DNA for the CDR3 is TGCGCCAGCGTCTTAAGTAGGACTAATGAGCAGTTCTTC.

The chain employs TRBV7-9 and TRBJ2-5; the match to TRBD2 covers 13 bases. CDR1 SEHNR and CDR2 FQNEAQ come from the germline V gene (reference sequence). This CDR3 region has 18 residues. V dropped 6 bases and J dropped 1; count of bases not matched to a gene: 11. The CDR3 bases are TGTGCCAGCAGTTCCGGGACTAGCGGGACCCCCCCCCAAGAGACCCAGTACTTC. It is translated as CASSSGTSGTPPQETQYF.

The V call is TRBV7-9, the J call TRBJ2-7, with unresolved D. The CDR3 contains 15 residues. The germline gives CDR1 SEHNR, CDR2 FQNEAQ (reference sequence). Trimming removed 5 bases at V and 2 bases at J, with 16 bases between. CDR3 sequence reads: CASSPLPIITYEQYF. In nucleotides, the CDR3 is TGTGCCAGCAGCCCTCTGCCTATAATTACCTACGAGCAGTACTTC.

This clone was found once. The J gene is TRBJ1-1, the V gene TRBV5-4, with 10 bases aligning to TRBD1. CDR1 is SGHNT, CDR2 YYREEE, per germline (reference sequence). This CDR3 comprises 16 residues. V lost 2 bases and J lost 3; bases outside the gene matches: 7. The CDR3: CASSFIIGTGDTEAFF. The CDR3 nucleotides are TGTGCCAGCAGCTTTATCATCGGGACAGGGGACACTGAAGCTTTCTTT.

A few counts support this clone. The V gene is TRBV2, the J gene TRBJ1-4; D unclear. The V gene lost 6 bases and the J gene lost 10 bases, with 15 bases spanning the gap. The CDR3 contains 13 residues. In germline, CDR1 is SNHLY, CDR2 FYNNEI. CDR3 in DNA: TGTGCCAGCAGGGCTGACCCAAACTTAAAACTGTTTTTT. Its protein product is CASRADPNLKLFF.

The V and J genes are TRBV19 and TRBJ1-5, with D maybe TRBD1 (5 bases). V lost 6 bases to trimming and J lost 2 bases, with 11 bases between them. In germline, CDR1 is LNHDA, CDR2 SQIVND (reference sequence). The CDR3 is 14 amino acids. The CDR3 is CASRVGRGNQPQHF. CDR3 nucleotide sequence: TGTGCCAGTAGGGTCGGCAGGGGCAATCAGCCCCAGCATTTT. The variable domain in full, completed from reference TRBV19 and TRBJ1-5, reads DGGITQSPKYLFRKEGQNVTLSCEQNLNHDAMYWYRQDPGQGLRLIYYSQIVNDFQKGDIAEGYSVSREKKESFPLTVTSAQKNPTAFYLCASRVGRGNQPQHFGDGTRLSIL.

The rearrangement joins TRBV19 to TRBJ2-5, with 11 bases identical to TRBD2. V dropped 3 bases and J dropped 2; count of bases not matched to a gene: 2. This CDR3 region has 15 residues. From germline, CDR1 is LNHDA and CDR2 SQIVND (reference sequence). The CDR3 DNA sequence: TGTGCCAGTAGTATCTTAGCGGGAGGGCAAGAGACCCAGTACTTC. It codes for CASSILAGGQETQYF.

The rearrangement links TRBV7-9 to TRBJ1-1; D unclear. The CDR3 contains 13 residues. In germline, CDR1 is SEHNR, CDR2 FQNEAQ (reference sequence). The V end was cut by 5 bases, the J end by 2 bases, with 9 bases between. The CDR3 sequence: CASSRIINTEAFF. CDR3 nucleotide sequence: TGTGCCAGCAGCCGTATAATAAACACTGAAGCTTTCTTT.

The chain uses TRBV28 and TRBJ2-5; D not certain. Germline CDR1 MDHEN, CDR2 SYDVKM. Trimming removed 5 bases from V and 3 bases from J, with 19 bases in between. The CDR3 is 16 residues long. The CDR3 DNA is TGTGCCAGCAGTACCTTTCGGGTAAGAATGGAAGAGACCCAGTACTTC. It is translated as CASSTFRVRMEETQYF.

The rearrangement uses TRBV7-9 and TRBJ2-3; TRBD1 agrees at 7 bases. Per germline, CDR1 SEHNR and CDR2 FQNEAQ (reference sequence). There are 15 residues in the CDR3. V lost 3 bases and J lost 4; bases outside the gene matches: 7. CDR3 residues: CASSFVTGLPDTQYF. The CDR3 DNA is TGTGCCAGCAGCTTCGTGACAGGGTTGCCAGATACGCAGTATTTT.

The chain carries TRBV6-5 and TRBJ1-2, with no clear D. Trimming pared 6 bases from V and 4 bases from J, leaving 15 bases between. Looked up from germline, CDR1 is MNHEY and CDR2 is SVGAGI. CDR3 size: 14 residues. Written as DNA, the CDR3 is TGTGCCAGCAGCAGAGGTTGGGGTACCTATGGCTACACCTTC. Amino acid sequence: CASSRGWGTYGYTF.

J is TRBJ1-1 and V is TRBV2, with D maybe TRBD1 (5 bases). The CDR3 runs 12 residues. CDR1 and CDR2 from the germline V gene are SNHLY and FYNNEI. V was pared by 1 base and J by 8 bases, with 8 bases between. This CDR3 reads CASSEGGREAFF. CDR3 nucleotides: TGTGCCAGCAGTGAAGGGGGGAGAGAAGCTTTCTTT. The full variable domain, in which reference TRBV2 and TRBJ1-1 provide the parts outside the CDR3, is EPEVTQTPSHQVTQMGQEVILRCVPISNHLYFYWYRQILGQKVEFLVSFYNNEISEKSEIFDDQFSVERPDGSNFTLKIRSTKLEDSAMYFCASSEGGREAFFGQGTRLTVV.

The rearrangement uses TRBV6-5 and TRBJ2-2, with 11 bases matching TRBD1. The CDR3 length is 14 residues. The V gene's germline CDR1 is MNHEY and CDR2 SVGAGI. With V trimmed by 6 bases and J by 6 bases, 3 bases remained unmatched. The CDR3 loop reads CASSGDRGAGELFF. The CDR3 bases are TGTGCCAGCAGCGGGGACAGGGGGGCCGGGGAGCTGTTTTTT.

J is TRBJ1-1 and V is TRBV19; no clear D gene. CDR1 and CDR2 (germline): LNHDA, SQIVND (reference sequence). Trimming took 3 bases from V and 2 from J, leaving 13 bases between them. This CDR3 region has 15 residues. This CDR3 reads CASSIIPTGNTEAFF. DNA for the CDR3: TGTGCCAGTAGTATCATTCCAACCGGCAACACTGAAGCTTTCTTT.

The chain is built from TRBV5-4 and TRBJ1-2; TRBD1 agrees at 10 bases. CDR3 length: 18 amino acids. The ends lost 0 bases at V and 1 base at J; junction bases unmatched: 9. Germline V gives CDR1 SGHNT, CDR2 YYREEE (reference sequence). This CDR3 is CASSLGGQGPLINYGYTF. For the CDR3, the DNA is TGTGCCAGCAGCTTGGGGGGACAGGGGCCCCTAATTAACTATGGCTACACCTTC.

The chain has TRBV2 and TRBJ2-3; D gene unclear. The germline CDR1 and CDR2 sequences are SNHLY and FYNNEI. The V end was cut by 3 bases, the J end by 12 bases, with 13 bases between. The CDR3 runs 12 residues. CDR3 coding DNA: TGTGCCAGCAGTGAGTCCTCGGAGAAACAGTATTTT. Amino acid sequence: CASSESSEKQYF.

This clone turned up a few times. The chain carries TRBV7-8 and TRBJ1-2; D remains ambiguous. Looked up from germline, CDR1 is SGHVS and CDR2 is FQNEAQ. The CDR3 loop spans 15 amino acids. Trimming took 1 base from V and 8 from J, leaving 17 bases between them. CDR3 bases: TGTGCCAGCAGCTTAGAGGCAGGAACTATATGGGGCTACACCTTC. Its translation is CASSLEAGTIWGYTF.

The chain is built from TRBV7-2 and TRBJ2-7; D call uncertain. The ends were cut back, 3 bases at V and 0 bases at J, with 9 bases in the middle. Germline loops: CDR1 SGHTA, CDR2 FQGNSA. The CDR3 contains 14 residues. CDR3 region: CASSFDRGSYEQYF. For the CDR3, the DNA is TGTGCCAGCAGCTTTGATAGAGGCTCCTACGAGCAGTACTTC.

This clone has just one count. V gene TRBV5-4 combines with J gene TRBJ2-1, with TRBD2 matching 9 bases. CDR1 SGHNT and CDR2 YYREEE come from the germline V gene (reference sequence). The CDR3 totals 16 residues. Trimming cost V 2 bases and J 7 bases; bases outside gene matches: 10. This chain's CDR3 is CASSFPRLAGKNEQFF. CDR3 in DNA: TGTGCCAGCAGCTTTCCCCGGCTAGCGGGAAAGAATGAGCAGTTCTTC. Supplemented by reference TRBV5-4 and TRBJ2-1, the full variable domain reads ETGVTQSPTHLIKTRGQQVTLRCSSQSGHNTVSWYQQALGQGPQFIFQYYREEENGRGNFPPRFSGLQFPNYSSELNVNALELDDSALYLCASSFPRLAGKNEQFFGPGTRLTVL.